The rows below give T cell receptor beta chains drawn from one sample of a study of blood T cell repertoires in COVID-19. The data were produced by immunoSEQ multiplex PCR, yet TCRdb's version contains in-frame clones alone and is incomplete. The sample contains 250,000 to 350,000 clones, around 90% of which appear only once. The specimen was PBMCs or T cells enriched from blood (not recorded which). These receptors were obtained from a woman between 50 and 59 years old who had recovered from COVID-19. The CDR3 runs from the conserved cysteine through the conserved F or W. D genes are given only for firm matches. Clone size is given for some rows only: seen once, a few or many times, or a class if the clone is expanded.

V gene,CDR3 length,J gene,D gene,clone size,CDR3 protein,CDR3 DNA
TRBV7-2,14,TRBJ2-5,-,-,CASSLAGNQETQYF,TGTGCCAGCAGCTTAGCCGGGAACCAAGAGACCCAGTACTTC
TRBV5-1,16,TRBJ2-2,TRBD2,once,CASSLRLAGYTGELFF,TGCGCCAGCAGCTTGCGCCTAGCGGGATACACCGGGGAGCTGTTTTTT
TRBV19,13,TRBJ2-1,-,-,CATEGRRTGEQFF,TGTGCCACCGAGGGGAGGAGGACGGGTGAGCAGTTCTTC
TRBV5-1,15,TRBJ2-2,-,once,CASSFSNPNTGELFF,TGCGCCAGCAGCTTCAGTAACCCTAACACCGGGGAGCTGTTTTTT
TRBV28,13,TRBJ1-5,-,-,CASNKLSNQPQHF,TGTGCCAGCAATAAGCTGAGCAATCAGCCCCAGCATTTT
TRBV18,14,TRBJ1-3,TRBD1,-,CASSPGTGGNTIYF,TGTGCCAGCTCACCAGGGACAGGGGGAAACACCATATATTTT
TRBV5-6,14,TRBJ1-5,TRBD1,-,CASSFRDRGEPQHF,TGTGCCAGCAGCTTCCGGGACAGGGGTGAGCCCCAGCATTTT
TRBV6-5,11,TRBJ2-2,-,-,CASSHTQELFF,TGTGCCAGCAGCCACACCCAGGAGCTGTTTTTT
TRBV9,14,TRBJ2-3,-,-,CASSVDGRTDTQYF,TGTGCCAGCAGCGTAGACGGGAGAACAGATACGCAGTATTTT
TRBV28,14,TRBJ1-5,TRBD1,-,CASSGGQGRRPQHF,TGTGCCAGCAGTGGGGGACAGGGCCGAAGACCCCAGCATTTT
TRBV30,12,TRBJ1-6,-,-,CAVDRSQAPLHF,TGTGCCGTAGACAGGAGTCAGGCACCCCTCCACTTT
TRBV4-3,15,TRBJ1-5,-,once,CASSQDSRGNQPQHF,TGCGCCAGCAGCCAAGATAGCCGTGGCAATCAGCCCCAGCATTTT
TRBV6-1,16,TRBJ1-1,-,-,CASSEVLEDLNTEAFF,TGTGCCAGCAGTGAAGTTTTGGAGGACCTGAACACTGAAGCTTTCTTT
TRBV19,16,TRBJ1-6,-,-,CASSLRQALYNSPLHF,TGTGCCAGTAGTCTACGACAGGCACTTTATAATTCACCCCTCCACTTT
TRBV19,15,TRBJ2-1,TRBD2,-,CASSMAGGPRNEQFF,TGTGCCAGTAGTATGGCGGGAGGGCCCCGGAATGAGCAGTTCTTC
TRBV4-3,16,TRBJ1-2,TRBD1,-,CASSQDTPGQLYGYTF,TGCGCCAGCAGCCAGGATACCCCGGGACAGCTCTATGGCTACACCTTC
TRBV7-2,15,TRBJ2-2,TRBD2,-,CASSFSGTNTGELFF,TGTGCCAGCAGCTTCAGCGGGACGAACACCGGGGAGCTGTTTTTT
TRBV7-7,16,TRBJ2-1,-,-,CASSLSVISGYNEQFF,TGTGCTAGCAGCTTAAGCGTTATTAGCGGCTACAATGAGCAGTTCTTC
TRBV7-8,15,TRBJ1-2,TRBD1,few,CASSRDRQGVDGYTF,TGTGCCAGCAGCCGAGACCGACAGGGGGTGGATGGCTACACCTTC
TRBV5-4,13,TRBJ2-1,TRBD2,-,CASSQQTSGITFF,TGTGCCAGCAGCCAACAGACTAGCGGGATTACGTTCTTC
TRBV28,13,TRBJ1-1,-,few,CASTRSENTEAFF,TGTGCCAGCACTAGGTCAGAGAACACTGAAGCTTTCTTT
TRBV6-1,16,TRBJ1-2,-,-,CASSEEQVSPRYGYTF,TGTGCCAGCAGTGAAGAACAGGTTTCCCCCCGCTATGGCTACACCTTC
TRBV11-3,13,TRBJ2-7,-,-,CASSLDASRTPAF,TGTGCCAGCAGCTTAGATGCGTCCCGGACACCGGCCTTC
TRBV28,16,TRBJ2-1,-,-,CASSLAGGGPYNEQFF,TGTGCCAGCAGTCTTGCCGGGGGAGGCCCCTACAATGAGCAGTTCTTC
TRBV30,16,TRBJ2-7,TRBD1,-,CAWRPTGLGGMYEQYF,TGTGCCTGGAGACCGACAGGGTTAGGGGGAATGTACGAGCAGTACTTC
TRBV11-2,15,TRBJ2-2,TRBD2,-,CASSLVVAGARELFF,TGTGCCAGCAGCTTAGTGGTAGCGGGAGCGAGGGAGCTGTTTTTT
TRBV27,14,TRBJ1-3,-,-,CASSSQNSGNTIYF,TGTGCCAGCAGCTCACAGAACTCTGGAAACACCATATATTTT
TRBV6-6,14,TRBJ1-2,-,-,CASSSVVAFRGYTF,TGTGCCAGCAGTTCCGTCGTTGCGTTTCGTGGCTACACCTTC
TRBV25-1,14,TRBJ2-5,-,-,CASSEGQNQETQYF,TGTGCCAGCAGTGAAGGCCAGAACCAAGAGACCCAGTACTTC
TRBV27,14,TRBJ2-7,-,-,CASSLSRQGYEQYF,TGTGCCAGCAGTTTATCGCGGCAGGGCTACGAGCAGTACTTC
TRBV28,13,TRBJ2-5,-,-,CASSYPARETQYF,TGTGCCAGCAGCTACCCTGCTAGGGAGACCCAGTACTTC
TRBV3-1/TRBV3-2,17,TRBJ2-1,TRBD2,-,CASNHGGGLAYYNEQFF,TGTGCCAGCAACCATGGGGGGGGACTAGCGTACTACAATGAGCAGTTCTTC
TRBV7-3,15,TRBJ2-3,TRBD2,-,CASSQGTSGTDTQYF,TGTGCCAGCAGCCAAGGGACTAGCGGCACAGATACGCAGTATTTT
TRBV27,14,TRBJ2-1,-,-,CASSRVGGYNEQFF,TGTGCCAGCAGTAGAGTCGGCGGCTACAATGAGCAGTTCTTC
TRBV14,14,TRBJ2-3,-,-,CASSQDWGADTQYF,TGTGCCAGCAGCCAAGATTGGGGGGCAGATACGCAGTATTTT
TRBV28,14,TRBJ1-1,TRBD1,-,CASSYGQGVGEAFF,TGTGCCAGCAGTTACGGACAGGGAGTTGGTGAAGCTTTCTTT
TRBV28,15,TRBJ2-7,TRBD1,-,CASTRQGTVSYEQYF,TGTGCCAGTACCAGACAGGGGACCGTCTCCTACGAGCAGTACTTC
TRBV4-3,15,TRBJ2-1,-,-,CASSRTTPWDNEQFF,TGCGCCAGCAGCCGGACAACTCCATGGGACAATGAGCAGTTCTTC
TRBV3-1/TRBV3-2,14,TRBJ2-3,TRBD2,once,CASSQPTSGDTQYF,TGTGCCAGCAGCCAACCGACTAGCGGAGATACGCAGTATTTT
TRBV5-1,15,TRBJ2-7,TRBD2,few,CASSPQAGGPVEQYF,TGCGCCAGCAGCCCCCAAGCGGGAGGGCCTGTTGAGCAGTACTTC
TRBV28,15,TRBJ1-2,-,-,CASTHQGQGSGGYTF,TGTGCCAGCACCCATCAAGGGCAGGGGTCGGGCGGCTACACCTTC
TRBV28,12,TRBJ2-1,TRBD1,-,CASSTTGEGRFF,TGTGCCAGCAGTACGACAGGGGAAGGTCGGTTCTTC
TRBV5-1,14,TRBJ2-1,TRBD2,-,CASSPLAGVRQQFF,TGCGCCAGCAGCCCTCTAGCGGGAGTCAGGCAGCAGTTCTTC
TRBV12-3/TRBV12-4,13,TRBJ2-5,-,-,CASTSDTQETQYF,TGTGCCAGTACCTCGGACACCCAAGAGACCCAGTACTTC
TRBV2,15,TRBJ2-7,TRBD1,-,CASSESGTGAGEQYF,TGTGCCAGCAGTGAATCGGGGACAGGGGCCGGGGAGCAGTACTTC
TRBV11-2,18,TRBJ2-5,-,-,CASSPIQYSGQGSETQYF,TGTGCCAGCAGCCCAATTCAGTATAGCGGCCAAGGATCAGAGACCCAGTACTTC
TRBV7-2,14,TRBJ1-1,TRBD1,-,CASRPPTGDTEAFF,TGTGCCAGCAGGCCGCCCACAGGGGACACTGAAGCTTTCTTT
TRBV11-2,14,TRBJ1-1,-,-,CASSLNRVGTEAFF,TGTGCCAGCAGCTTAAACAGGGTGGGCACTGAAGCTTTCTTT
TRBV10-2,14,TRBJ1-2,-,-,CASSEPLPAEGYTF,TGCGCCAGCAGTGAGCCCCTGCCCGCCGAGGGCTACACCTTC